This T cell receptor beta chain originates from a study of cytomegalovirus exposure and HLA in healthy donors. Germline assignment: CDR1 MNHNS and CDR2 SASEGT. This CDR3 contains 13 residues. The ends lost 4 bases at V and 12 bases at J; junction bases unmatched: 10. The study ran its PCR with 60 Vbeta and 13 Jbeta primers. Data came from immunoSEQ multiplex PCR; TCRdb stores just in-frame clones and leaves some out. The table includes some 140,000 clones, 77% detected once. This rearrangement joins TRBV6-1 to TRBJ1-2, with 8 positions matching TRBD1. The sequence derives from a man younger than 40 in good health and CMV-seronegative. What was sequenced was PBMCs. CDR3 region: CASSVGAGGENTF. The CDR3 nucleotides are TGTGCCAGCAGTGTTGGGGCAGGGGGCGAGAACACCTTC.